Detailed here is one T cell receptor beta chain. As yet, its antigen is unknown. Other DNA sequences in the sample encode the same CDR3. These data originate in a study of shared clonotypes between healthy human individuals. About the study: Three plates each covered CD4 naive and memory; CD8 naive two, CD8 memory one.

Findings and caveats of the study: Researchers sampled only blood; tissue repertoires likely differ.

Genomic DNA belonging to each subset was distributed in equal measure over several immunoSEQ plates. Authors' analysis steps: ImmunoSEQ yielded junction-only sequences lacking quality scores, so filtering differed. Clones were read by immunoSEQ multiplex PCR, and TCRdb kept only the in-frame ones, dropping some. D and trimming come from the DNA, and the V and J calls and clone size come from that table. The data hold about 2,500,000 clones, with just over 90% observed a single time. The sequenced material came from naive CD4+ T cells sorted from blood. The sample's subset: CD45RA+ positively selected. This TCR came from a man between 18 and 29 years old in good health.

The CDR3: CASSPSATNEKLFF. The CDR3 bases are TGTGCCAGCAGTCCCAGCGCAACTAATGAAAAACTGTTTTTT. This chain joins TRBV6-5 and TRBJ1-4; no clear D. Trimming shortened V by 5 bases and J by 0 bases, and 7 bases separated the two germline ends. The CDR3 has 14 amino acids. The germline CDR1 and CDR2 sequences are MNHEY and SVGAGI.